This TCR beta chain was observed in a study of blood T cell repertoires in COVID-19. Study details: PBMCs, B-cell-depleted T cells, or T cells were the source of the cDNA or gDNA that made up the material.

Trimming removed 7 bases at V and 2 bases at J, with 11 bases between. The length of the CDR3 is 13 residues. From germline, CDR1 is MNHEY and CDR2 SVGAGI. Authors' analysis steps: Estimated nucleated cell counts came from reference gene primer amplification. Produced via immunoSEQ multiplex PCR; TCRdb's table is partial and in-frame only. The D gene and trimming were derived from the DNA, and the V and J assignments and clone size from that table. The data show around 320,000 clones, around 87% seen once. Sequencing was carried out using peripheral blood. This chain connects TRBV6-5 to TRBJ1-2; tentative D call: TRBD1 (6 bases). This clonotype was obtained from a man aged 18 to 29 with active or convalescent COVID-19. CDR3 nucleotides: TGTGCCAGCACCCCACAGGGAAACTATGGCTACACCTTC. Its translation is CASTPQGNYGYTF.